This T cell receptor (beta chain) was identified in a study of shared clonotypes between healthy human individuals. The sorted-subset replicate PCRs were given approximately 190 ng DNA, which is tens of thousands of T cell genomes. TCRdb's table, derived via immunoSEQ multiplex PCR, lists solely in-frame clones and lacks some. There are about 2.1 million clones in the sample; 90% to 95% occur only once, and roughly 1.7% lies in the top ten. A note on this clone: Its target is unknown.

In the naive CD8 group, cells lacked CD45RO and were positively selected for CCR7, so terminally differentiated effector memory CD45RA+ cells were left out. Trimming shortened V by 5 bases and J by 4 bases, and 18 bases separated the two germline ends. CDR3 length: 14 residues. Germline V gives CDR1 SQVTM, CDR2 ANQGSEA. General observations from the study: Against clonotypes common to all four donors, non-shared ones had lower generation probabilities. The study sampled only blood, and tissue repertoires likely differ. Sequencing depth was a factor that was expected to affect clonotype sharing among donors.

Sample: naive CD8+ T cells from PBMCs. The V gene is TRBV29-1, the J gene TRBJ2-7; possibly TRBD1 for D (5 bases). This sequence originates from a young man in good health. Some clones in this sample may be carry-over from other donors' samples. CDR3 amino acids: CSVLDMDGSYEQYF. The DNA for the CDR3 is TGCAGCGTTCTGGACATGGATGGGTCATACGAGCAGTACTTC.